This T cell receptor beta chain comes out of a study of T cells in Graves' hyperthyroidism and ophthalmopathy. Amplification yielded TCR beta CDR3 regions, with RNA transcripts as the source. HTBI primers were the set used in a first-round RT-PCR of the TCR CDR3. From the multiplex PCR reads, TCRdb called clonotypes with MiXCR, one entry per CDR3 protein. This sample carries some 740,000 distinct CDR3 sequences, around 13% of them seen once, and the ten largest clones take roughly 10%. The germline gives CDR1 SGHTA, CDR2 FQGNSA. Between the trimmed V and J ends, which lost 2 bases and 3 bases, there was a span of 8 bases. The CDR3 consists of 13 residues. This clonotype was seen at least ten times. Across 18 months, stable Graves' hyperthyroidism was marked by no progression to ophthalmopathy. Not enrolled were patients with uncontrolled infection, other autoimmune disease, pregnancy or lactation.

This clonotype originated in a woman between 18 and 29 years old with Graves' hyperthyroidism. V and J are TRBV7-2 and TRBJ2-7; D call uncertain. The material sequenced was blood. CDR3 loop: CASSLYLGYEQYF. The CDR3 DNA follows: TGTGCCAGCAGCTTATATCTGGGCTACGAGCAGTACTTC.